Below, 31 T cell receptor beta chains from the same sample are listed, as sequenced in a study of T cells in Graves' hyperthyroidism and ophthalmopathy. Amplified TCR beta CDR3 regions came from RNA transcripts. In the first-round RT-PCR of the TCR CDR3, the HTBI primer set was used. TCRdb reprocessed the multiplex PCR reads via MiXCR and lists one record per CDR3 protein. The repertoire holds roughly 570,000 distinct CDR3 sequences, with approximately 15% as singletons. The sample consisted of blood. These receptors all come from a woman in her twenties or thirties with Graves' hyperthyroidism.

This clonotype was counted ten times or more. The rearrangement links TRBV3-1 to TRBJ1-1, with a tentative D call TRBD1 (5 bases). Germline CDR1 and CDR2: LGHDT and YNNKEL (reference sequence). The CDR3 is made up of 15 amino acids. Trimming pared 4 bases from V and 1 base from J, leaving 13 bases between. CDR3 sequence: CASSPTRQKNTEAFF. CDR3 DNA sequence: TGTGCCAGCAGCCCAACGAGACAGAAGAACACTGAAGCTTTCTTT.

The V gene is TRBV6-6, the J gene TRBJ1-2; D is possibly TRBD1 (6 bases). This CDR3 spans 15 amino acids. CDR1 and CDR2 (germline): MNHNY, SVGAGI (reference sequence). The V end lost 2 bases, the J end lost 8 bases, and 18 bases lay between the germline ends. This chain's CDR3 is CASSYADDSQGGYTF. In DNA, the CDR3 is TGTGCCAGCAGTTACGCTGACGATTCTCAGGGGGGCTACACCTTC.

This clonotype was picked up many times. This chain connects TRBV5-1 to TRBJ1-2, with TRBD1 as a possible D gene (5 bases). Trimming stripped 0 bases from V and 6 bases from J, with 12 bases between. The CDR3 is 14 amino acids. CDR1 SGHRS and CDR2 YFSETQ come from the germline V gene. The CDR3 region is CASSLAVGTDGYTF. DNA of the CDR3: TGCGCCAGCAGCTTGGCGGTGGGGACGGATGGCTACACCTTC.

This clonotype was seen at least ten times. CDR3 residues: CASNIGYGYTF. CDR3 coding DNA: TGTGCCAGCAACATTGGCTATGGCTACACCTTC. V and J are TRBV6-1 and TRBJ1-2; D is ambiguous. V was clipped by 7 bases and J by 4 bases, with 7 bases between them. The CDR3 sequence is 11 residues long. Germline CDR1 reads MNHNS; CDR2 reads SASEGT.

This clonotype has at least ten counts. The chain recombines TRBV20-1 with TRBJ2-7, with 7 bases aligning to TRBD2. V lost 2 bases to trimming and J lost 4 bases; unmatched junction nucleotides: 20. CDR1 is DFQATT, CDR2 SNEGSKA, per germline (reference sequence). CDR3 length equals 18 residues. The CDR3 spells CSARNPPYAGTITYEQYF. In DNA form, the CDR3 reads TGCAGTGCTAGAAACCCCCCCTATGCCGGGACTATAACGTACGAGCAGTACTTC.

This clonotype was seen many times. The chain uses TRBV7-3 and TRBJ2-7; possible D gene TRBD1, 6 bases. The CDR3 totals 15 residues. Per germline, CDR1 SGHTA and CDR2 FQGTGA. Trimming shortened V by 2 bases and J by 6 bases, and 17 bases separated the two germline ends. The CDR3 sequence: CASSLEGAQGGEQYF. CDR3 in DNA: TGTGCCAGCAGCTTAGAGGGAGCCCAAGGGGGCGAGCAGTACTTC.

This clonotype was counted a few times. The rearrangement links TRBV4-3 to TRBJ2-1; 7 positions agree with TRBD2. The J segment lost 4 bases and the V segment lost 0 bases, leaving 6 bases of the junction unmatched. The CDR3 length is 16 residues. Germline V CDR1 and CDR2: LGHNA, YSLEER. The CDR3 is CASSQDGTSVYNEQFF. In DNA form, the CDR3 reads TGCGCCAGCAGCCAAGATGGTACTAGCGTATACAATGAGCAGTTCTTC.

In its sample, this clonotype was seen many times. V and J are TRBV7-8 and TRBJ2-7; D is unresolved. This CDR3 is 17 amino acids long. The germline CDR1 and CDR2 sequences are SGHVS and FQNEAQ. The ends were cut back, 4 bases at V and 1 base at J, with 20 bases in the middle. CDR3 sequence: CASSSLIVPVLSYEQYF. CDR3 nucleotide sequence: TGTGCCAGCAGCTCCCTCATAGTACCAGTACTATCCTACGAGCAGTACTTC.

V gene TRBV10-3 combines with J gene TRBJ2-3; possibly TRBD2 for D (6 bases). The length of the CDR3 is 14 residues. Trimming stripped 4 bases from V and 0 bases from J, with 8 bases between. Germline V gives CDR1 ENHRY, CDR2 SYGVKD. The CDR3 is CAISGGLSTDTQYF. CDR3 DNA: TGTGCCATCAGTGGGGGACTGAGCACAGATACGCAGTATTTT.

The sample holds many counts of this clonotype. The rearrangement joins TRBV5-1 to TRBJ1-2; the D gene is possibly TRBD1 (5 bases). This CDR3 region has 15 residues. Trimming removed 4 bases at V and 1 base at J, with 14 bases between. Germline V gives CDR1 SGHRS, CDR2 YFSETQ. This CDR3 is CASSPRGDLNYGYTF. CDR3 in DNA: TGCGCCAGCAGCCCCCGAGGGGACCTTAACTATGGCTACACCTTC.

This clonotype was detected many times. The chain couples TRBV12-3 or TRBV12-4 to TRBJ2-2, with TRBD2 as a possible D gene (5 bases). V lost 6 bases, J lost 8 bases, and 10 bases lay in between. The CDR3 totals 12 residues. CDR3: CASSLRGGELFF. CDR3 bases: TGTGCCAGCAGCCTCCGGGGAGGGGAGCTGTTTTTT.

In this sample, this clonotype turned up many times. The rearrangement links TRBV11-2 to TRBJ1-1, with 8 bases matching TRBD1. Germline V lookup: CDR1 SGHAT, CDR2 FQNNGV. The CDR3 consists of 16 residues. Unmatched junction bases numbered 5, after V lost 1 base and J lost 1 base. The CDR3 DNA is TGTGCCAGCAGCTTAGGAGGGACAGGAGCGAACACTGAAGCTTTCTTT. Residues: CASSLGGTGANTEAFF. Full variable domain (rest looked up from reference TRBV11-2 and TRBJ1-1): EAGVAQSPRYKIIEKRQSVAFWCNPISGHATLYWYQQILGQGPKLLIQFQNNGVVDDSQLPKDRFSAERLKGVDSTLKIQPAKLEDSAVYLCASSLGGTGANTEAFFGQGTRLTVV.

This clonotype was counted many times. The chain links TRBV28 to TRBJ1-5; D unresolved. CDR3 length: 12 amino acids. Trimming stripped 3 bases from V and 5 bases from J, with 5 bases between. The germline V gene has CDR1 MDHEN and CDR2 SYDVKM. The DNA for the CDR3 is TGTGCCAGCAGTTTCGTAGATCAGCCCCAGCATTTT. Translating it yields CASSFVDQPQHF.

CDR3 residues: CASSERGTGNEKLFF. The CDR3 region has the DNA TGTGCCAGCAGTGAAAGAGGGACAGGGAATGAAAAACTGTTTTTT. This chain joins TRBV25-1 and TRBJ1-4; 9 bases map to TRBD1. This CDR3 contains 15 residues. Losses at the gene ends were 2 bases for V and 5 bases for J; bases not matched to a gene: 3. Germline CDR1 MGHDK, CDR2 SYGVNS. The full variable domain, with the rest looked up from reference TRBV25-1 and TRBJ1-4, is EADIYQTPRYLVIGTGKKITLECSQTMGHDKMYWYQQDPGMELHLIHYSYGVNSTEKGDLSSESTVSRIRTEHFPLTLESARPSHTSQYLCASSERGTGNEKLFFGSGTQLSVL.

This chain uses TRBV6-1 with TRBJ1-1; D gene uncertain. The ends were cut back, 5 bases at V and 0 bases at J, with 7 bases in the middle. The CDR3 contains 13 residues. Germline V CDR1 and CDR2: MNHNS, SASEGT. CDR3 bases: TGTGCCAGCAGTTTGGTGCTGAACACTGAAGCTTTCTTT. Encoded protein: CASSLVLNTEAFF.

The chain carries TRBV19 and TRBJ2-1, with D tentatively TRBD1 (6 bases). The CDR3 has 15 amino acids. The germline gives CDR1 LNHDA, CDR2 SQIVND (reference sequence). V was cut by 0 bases and J by 6 bases, with 12 bases left in between. CDR3 sequence (DNA): TGTGCCAGTAGTATAGACCCACAGGGTGCCAATGAGCAGTTCTTC. Translated, it gives CASSIDPQGANEQFF.

This clonotype appeared many times. The genes are TRBV5-1 and TRBJ2-7, with TRBD2 as a possible D gene (6 bases). Germline assignment: CDR1 SGHRS and CDR2 YFSETQ. With 5 bases removed from V and 2 bases from J, the gap between germline ends came to 17 bases. CDR3 length: 15 residues. CDR3 in DNA: TGCGCCAGCAGGGGGGAGGCGGTGAGTGCCTACGAGCAGTACTTC. Protein product: CASRGEAVSAYEQYF. The full variable domain, with the rest looked up from reference TRBV5-1 and TRBJ2-7, is KAGVTQTPRYLIKTRGQQVTLSCSPISGHRSVSWYQQTPGQGLQFLFEYFSETQRNKGNFPGRFSGRQFSNSRSEMNVSTLELGDSALYLCASRGEAVSAYEQYFGPGTRLTVT.

This clonotype occurred many times. The chain couples TRBV6-1 to TRBJ2-1; 14 bases match TRBD2. Germline CDR1 MNHNS, CDR2 SASEGT. With 5 bases clipped from V and 8 bases from J, the junction kept 8 bases outside the gene matches. This CDR3 contains 16 residues. The CDR3 protein is CASSSRLAGGLHEQFF. The CDR3 DNA is TGTGCCAGCAGTTCCCGACTAGCGGGAGGGCTCCATGAGCAGTTCTTC.

Many counts were recorded for this clonotype. The CDR3, as DNA: TGTGCCAGCAGGTCCGGGACTAGCGGGAGGGCCTACAATGAGCAGTTCTTC. Residues: CASRSGTSGRAYNEQFF. V usage is TRBV6-1 and J usage is TRBJ2-1, with 16 bases matching TRBD2. The CDR3 runs 17 residues. The germline V gene has CDR1 MNHNS and CDR2 SASEGT. V shed 6 bases, J shed 2 bases, and the junction held 4 bases outside the gene matches.

As concerns this clonotype: One base away lies a much larger clone, so this may be a sequencing read error. This CDR3 fails to terminate in the conserved phenylalanine or tryptophan, so it likely reflects a read error. CDR3 in amino acids: CASSLARLAPTDTQYL. In nucleotides, the CDR3 is TGTGCCAGCAGCTTAGCGAGGCTAGCACCCACAGATACGCAGTATCTT. The gene calls are TRBV11-1 and TRBJ2-3, with a tentative D call TRBD2 (5 bases). Germline CDR1 reads SGHAT; CDR2 reads FQDESV (reference sequence). The CDR3 is 16 amino acids. V lost 0 bases to trimming and J lost 2 bases, with 12 bases between them.

This clonotype was detected ten times or more. V and J are TRBV10-3 and TRBJ2-3; TRBD2 aligns across 11 bases. Germline CDR1 reads ENHRY; CDR2 reads SYGVKD. The CDR3 spans 18 residues. V dropped 2 bases and J dropped 2; count of bases not matched to a gene: 9. CDR3 DNA sequence: TGTGCCATCAGTGAGACCCCTAGCGGGAGGATCGCCACAGATACGCAGTATTTT. This translates into CAISETPSGRIATDTQYF.

In DNA form, the CDR3 reads TGTGCCAGCAGCCAAGGGACAGGGTTACATCAGCCCCAGCATTTT. It codes for CASSQGTGLHQPQHF. The chain uses TRBV4-2 and TRBJ1-5; 8 positions agree with TRBD1. Germline loops: CDR1 LGHNA, CDR2 YNFKEQ. J lost 5 bases, V lost 1 base, and 4 bases had no gene match. The CDR3 extends over 15 amino acids.

The rearrangement uses TRBV6-2 or TRBV6-3 and TRBJ2-4; a weak D match, TRBD2 (6 bases). Germline values: CDR1 MNHEY, CDR2 SVGEGT. The CDR3 totals 15 residues. The V end was cut by 5 bases, the J end by 3 bases, with 14 bases between. The CDR3 DNA reads as TGTGCCAGCAGTCCAGCGGAGGGGCTCAAAAACATTCAGTACTTC. Its protein product is CASSPAEGLKNIQYF.

The chain employs TRBV6-1 and TRBJ2-2; the D call may be TRBD1 or TRBD2 (6 bases each). From germline, CDR1 is MNHNS and CDR2 SASEGT. V shed 8 bases and J shed 6 bases, with 13 bases lying between them. The CDR3 consists of 13 residues. The chain's CDR3 is CASSRGDPGELFF. The CDR3 coding sequence is TGTGCCAGCTCTAGGGGGGATCCCGGGGAGCTGTTTTTT.

This clonotype was detected a few times. The chain links TRBV5-1 to TRBJ2-5, with TRBD2 matching 7 bases. Unmatched junction bases numbered 4, after V lost 2 bases and J lost 3 bases. This CDR3 region has 14 residues. Germline CDR1 reads SGHRS; CDR2 reads YFSETQ. CDR3 residues: CASSFGLAEETQYF. CDR3 DNA sequence: TGCGCCAGCAGCTTCGGGCTAGCGGAAGAGACCCAGTACTTC.

There are many counts of this clonotype. The chain has TRBV11-1 and TRBJ1-2; the D is unclear. Germline loops: CDR1 SGHAT, CDR2 FQDESV (reference sequence). The CDR3 is made up of 14 amino acids. Trimming left V 2 bases short and J 3 bases short, with 10 bases between. CDR3 residues: CASSLSLIDYGYTF. The DNA of the CDR3 is TGTGCCAGCAGCTTATCTCTGATTGACTATGGCTACACCTTC. The variable domain in full, with the rest retrieved from reference TRBV11-1 and TRBJ1-2, is EAEVAQSPRYKITEKSQAVAFWCDPISGHATLYWYRQILGQGPELLVQFQDESVVDDSQLPKDRFSAERLKGVDSTLKIQPAELGDSAMYLCASSLSLIDYGYTFGSGTRLTVV.

The rearrangement uses TRBV29-1 and TRBJ2-1, with a possible D match to TRBD1 (5 bases). The germline V gene has CDR1 SQVTM and CDR2 ANQGSEA. The CDR3 has 14 amino acids. Between the trimmed V and J ends, which lost 4 bases and 5 bases, there was a span of 15 bases. Written as DNA, the CDR3 is TGCAGCGTTGCCCAGGGCGCTATCGACAATGAGCAGTTCTTC. This codes for CSVAQGAIDNEQFF.

Ten or more counts support this clonotype. The chain is built from TRBV3-1 and TRBJ2-7; D remains ambiguous. Trimming took 4 bases from V and 1 from J, leaving 8 bases between them. Germline CDR1 reads LGHDT; CDR2 reads YNNKEL (reference sequence). The CDR3 totals 13 residues. CDR3 nucleotides: TGTGCCAGCAGCCCCAGCAGGTCCTACGAGCAGTACTTC. It specifies CASSPSRSYEQYF.

In this sample, this clonotype turned up a few times. The V and J genes are TRBV4-1 and TRBJ2-4; 8 nucleotides line up with TRBD1. CDR3 length: 16 residues. CDR1 MGHRA and CDR2 YSYEKL come from the germline V gene. V dropped 1 base and J dropped 3; count of bases not matched to a gene: 5. CDR3 DNA sequence: TGCGCCAGCAGCCAAGGGACAGGGACCGGCAAAAACATTCAGTACTTC. This gives the protein CASSQGTGTGKNIQYF.

The CDR3: CSDATGPDTQYF. The CDR3 DNA follows: TGCAGCGATGCGACAGGTCCAGATACGCAGTATTTT. V gene TRBV29-1 combines with J gene TRBJ2-3; weak D call: TRBD1 (6 bases). In germline, CDR1 is SQVTM, CDR2 ANQGSEA. V lost 7 bases, J lost 4 bases, and 12 bases lay in between. The CDR3 runs to 12 residues.

The CDR3 reads CASAEGLGTEAFF. The DNA of the CDR3 is TGTGCCAGTGCGGAGGGGCTTGGCACTGAAGCTTTCTTT. This chain links TRBV19 with TRBJ1-1; a weak D match, TRBD1 (5 bases). V gave up 8 bases and J gave up 4 bases, with 14 bases separating them. The CDR3 consists of 13 residues. The germline V gene has CDR1 LNHDA and CDR2 SQIVND (reference sequence).